Presented here are 3 T cell receptor beta chains from one specimen sequenced in a study of blood T cell repertoires in COVID-19. Repertoires were generated with immunoSEQ multiplex PCR, while TCRdb's copy carries only in-frame clones and drops some. The sample yields some 97,000 clones, 70% to 90% seen once. The sample comprised peripheral blood. The receptors shown here come from a human donor in a cohort sampled during active COVID-19.

The chain is built from TRBV11-2 and TRBJ1-2, with 10 bases identical to TRBD1. Unmatched junction bases numbered 12, after V lost 6 bases and J lost 8 bases. The CDR3 has 15 amino acids. Germline CDR1 SGHAT, CDR2 FQNNGV. The CDR3 nucleotides are TGTGCCAGCAGGGACCCGGGACAGGGGTCGGGAGGCTACACCTTC. Protein sequence: CASRDPGQGSGGYTF.

V gene TRBV7-9 combines with J gene TRBJ1-6, with 12 bases fitting TRBD1. Trimming removed 4 bases from V and 9 bases from J; junction bases left unmatched: 7. The CDR3 covers 16 residues. Germline CDR1 SEHNR, CDR2 FQNEAQ (reference sequence). CDR3 bases: TGTGCCAGCAGCTCGCTTCTGGGACAGGGGGCTTCACCCCTCCACTTT. This translates into CASSSLLGQGASPLHF.

V is TRBV5-1 and J is TRBJ1-1; D gene uncertain. V was clipped by 0 bases and J by 1 base, with 10 bases between them. CDR3 length equals 15 residues. The germline gives CDR1 SGHRS, CDR2 YFSETQ. The CDR3, as DNA: TGCGCCAGCAGCTTGGTAGTCTCAGGGAACACTGAAGCTTTCTTT. This encodes CASSLVVSGNTEAFF.